Below, 21 T cell receptor beta chains from the same sample are listed, as sequenced in a study of cytomegalovirus exposure and HLA in healthy donors. PCR involved 60 Vbeta and 13 Jbeta primers. Profiling relied on immunoSEQ multiplex PCR, and the TCRdb table lists in-frame clones only, not all of them. The sample lists roughly 100,000 clones, 65% to 85% occurring once. Sequenced material: PBMCs. The receptors stem from a man in his fifties in good health and CMV-seropositive.

This sequence joins TRBV28 and TRBJ1-5; TRBD1 is a possible D gene (6 bases). Trimming cost V 3 bases and J 0 bases, with 12 bases left between them. The CDR3 runs to 16 residues. CDR1 MDHEN and CDR2 SYDVKM come from the germline V gene. The DNA for the CDR3 is TGTGCCAGCAGTTTTCTCGGACAGAATAGCAATCAGCCCCAGCATTTT. It translates to CASSFLGQNSNQPQHF.

This chain joins TRBV25-1 and TRBJ2-1; the D gene is possibly TRBD2 (6 bases). Germline V gives CDR1 MGHDK, CDR2 SYGVNS. The length of the CDR3 is 12 residues. V was shortened by 2 bases and J by 15 bases, with 14 bases between the two germline ends. CDR3 sequence: CASSEVTGLVFF. DNA for the CDR3: TGTGCCAGCAGTGAAGTAACGGGACTGGTGTTCTTC.

V is TRBV5-1 and J is TRBJ2-3; no reliable D call. The CDR3 is made up of 14 amino acids. Germline-derived CDR1 and CDR2 are SGHRS and YFSETQ. The V end was cut by 0 bases, the J end by 0 bases, with 5 bases between. The chain's CDR3 is CASSLERSTDTQYF. The CDR3 DNA is TGCGCCAGCAGCTTGGAGCGAAGCACAGATACGCAGTATTTT.

The genes are TRBV7-9 and TRBJ2-5; perhaps TRBD1 as D (6 bases). There are 16 residues in the CDR3. Trimming removed 3 bases from V and 6 bases from J, with 20 bases in between. Per the germline V gene, CDR1 is SEHNR and CDR2 is FQNEAQ (reference sequence). The CDR3 sequence is CASSFHLGATGKTQYF. In nucleotides, the CDR3 is TGTGCCAGCAGCTTCCACCTGGGGGCTACCGGGAAGACCCAGTACTTC.

The J gene is TRBJ2-5, the V gene TRBV19; no reliable D call. V lost 7 bases to trimming and J lost 1 base, with 10 bases between them. Germline V CDR1 and CDR2: LNHDA, SQIVND (reference sequence). CDR3 length: 13 amino acids. For the CDR3, the DNA is TGTGCCAGTATGTCGCGGATCCAAGAGACCCAGTACTTC. Amino acids: CASMSRIQETQYF.

The genes are TRBV18 and TRBJ2-1; TRBD1 matches at 8 bases. The V segment lost 2 bases and the J segment 10 bases; nucleotides outside the gene matches: 4. The CDR3 is made up of 13 amino acids. Germline V gene sequence: CDR1 KGHSH, CDR2 LQKENI. CDR3 protein: CASSPFRDREQFF. The DNA of the CDR3 is TGTGCCAGCTCACCATTTCGGGACAGGGAGCAGTTCTTC.

This clone has only a few counts. This chain uses TRBV18 with TRBJ2-7, with 7 nucleotides matching TRBD1. The germline CDR1 and CDR2 sequences are KGHSH and LQKENI. V lost 0 bases, J lost 7 bases, and 18 bases stayed unmatched. The length of the CDR3 is 18 residues. The DNA of the CDR3 is TGTGCCAGCTCACCACCGATTGGGGACAGAGACATATGGGGTGAGCAGTACTTC. Its protein product is CASSPPIGDRDIWGEQYF.

A few counts support this clone. The rearrangement joins TRBV7-3 to TRBJ2-3; 12 nucleotides match TRBD2. The CDR3 contains 14 residues. V was pared by 6 bases and J by 7 bases, with 5 bases of the junction left unmatched. The V gene's germline CDR1 is SGHTA and CDR2 FQGTGA. CDR3: CASSLAGGGNTQYF. The CDR3 DNA reads as TGTGCCAGCAGTCTAGCGGGAGGGGGGAATACGCAGTATTTT.

The rearrangement uses TRBV6-1 and TRBJ1-4; D is unresolved. Germline values: CDR1 MNHNS, CDR2 SASEGT. The V end was cut by 2 bases, the J end by 3 bases, with 13 bases between. CDR3 length: 16 amino acids. The CDR3 sequence is CASSEKWARPNEKLFF. Here the CDR3 DNA reads TGTGCCAGCAGTGAAAAGTGGGCAAGGCCTAATGAAAAACTGTTTTTT.

This clone was counted only a few times. The V and J genes are TRBV5-1 and TRBJ1-1; D is unclear. V was trimmed by 2 bases and J by 1 base, leaving 6 bases between them. Germline loops: CDR1 SGHRS, CDR2 YFSETQ. The CDR3 is 13 residues long. As DNA, the CDR3 is TGCGCCAGCAGCTTAGCGGGGAACACTGAAGCTTTCTTT. It codes for CASSLAGNTEAFF.

Concerning this clone: At the DNA level, this CDR3 is encoded by other sequences in the same sample as well. V is TRBV5-1 and J is TRBJ2-7; TRBD2 aligns across 10 bases. Germline V gene lookup returns CDR1 SGHRS and CDR2 YFSETQ. The junction had 5 bases not matched to a gene; V was cut back by 0 bases and J by 2 bases. The CDR3 length is 16 residues. Here the CDR3 DNA reads TGCGCCAGCAGCTTGGGGGGCACTAGCGGGACCTACGAGCAGTACTTC. Translated, it gives CASSLGGTSGTYEQYF.

This chain links TRBV5-1 with TRBJ2-2; no reliable D call. Germline CDR1 and CDR2: SGHRS and YFSETQ. CDR3 length: 13 amino acids. Trimming removed 3 bases at V and 5 bases at J, with 8 bases between. The CDR3 sequence: CASSSAVTGELFF. The CDR3 nucleotides are TGCGCCAGCAGCTCCGCGGTGACCGGGGAGCTGTTTTTT.

The chain recombines TRBV20-1 with TRBJ2-5; tentatively, D is TRBD2 (5 bases). Deletions cut 3 bases from V and 5 bases from J, with 7 bases between. This CDR3 contains 11 residues. Germline CDR1 reads DFQATT; CDR2 reads SNEGSKA (reference sequence). CDR3 amino acids: CSARWEETQYF. In DNA form, the CDR3 reads TGCAGTGCTAGGTGGGAGGAGACCCAGTACTTC.

The V call is TRBV19, the J call TRBJ2-7, with D possibly matching TRBD2 (6 bases). Trimming stripped 9 bases from V and 3 bases from J, with 12 bases between. The CDR3 extends over 12 amino acids. The V gene's germline CDR1 is LNHDA and CDR2 SQIVND (reference sequence). CDR3 protein: CASRGLYYEQYF. The CDR3, as DNA: TGTGCCAGCCGGGGACTTTACTACGAGCAGTACTTC.

The chain couples TRBV11-3 to TRBJ2-2; 10 bases fit TRBD2. CDR3 size: 17 residues. The V gene end was trimmed by 5 bases and the J gene end by 2 bases; junction bases not matched to a gene: 8. The V gene's germline CDR1 is SGHNT and CDR2 YENEEA. The CDR3, as DNA: TGTGCCAGCAGCCCCCCAGCTAGCGGGAGAAACACCGGGGAGCTGTTTTTT. It codes for CASSPPASGRNTGELFF.

The chain is built from TRBV4-2 and TRBJ1-5; TRBD1 agrees at 9 bases. The CDR3 is 16 residues long. The ends lost 0 bases at V and 2 bases at J; junction bases unmatched: 2. Per the germline V gene, CDR1 is LGHNA and CDR2 is YNFKEQ. This CDR3 is CASSQDGDRGNQPQHF. DNA for the CDR3: TGTGCCAGCAGCCAAGATGGGGACAGGGGCAATCAGCCCCAGCATTTT.

The chain has TRBV27 and TRBJ2-5, with 9 bases matching TRBD1. The germline CDR1 and CDR2 sequences are MNHEY and SMNVEV (reference sequence). Unmatched junction bases numbered 10, after V lost 3 bases and J lost 5 bases. This CDR3 has 16 amino acids. The CDR3 is CASSFAGTGMRETQYF. The DNA of the CDR3 is TGTGCCAGCAGTTTTGCCGGGACAGGGATGCGGGAGACCCAGTACTTC.

V is TRBV9 and J is TRBJ1-1; the D is unclear. Per the germline V gene, CDR1 is SGDLS and CDR2 is YYNGEE. Trimming pared 0 bases from V and 5 bases from J, leaving 11 bases between. This CDR3 is built from 14 residues. The CDR3 DNA reads as TGTGCCAGCAGCGTAGCTTCGACGGGGACTGAAGCTTTCTTT. Its protein is CASSVASTGTEAFF.

The genes are TRBV6-6 and TRBJ2-7; 10 nucleotides align to TRBD2. With V trimmed by 5 bases and J by 9 bases, 13 bases remained unmatched. In germline, CDR1 is MNHNY, CDR2 SVGAGI (reference sequence). The CDR3 runs to 15 residues. The CDR3 loop reads CASSDSGTSVWWQYF. CDR3 nucleotides: TGTGCCAGCAGTGATTCCGGGACTAGCGTGTGGTGGCAGTACTTC.

V is TRBV30 and J is TRBJ1-5; D is unclear. Germline loops: CDR1 GTSNPN, CDR2 SVGIG (reference sequence). The CDR3 covers 12 residues. Trimming removed 5 bases at V and 2 bases at J, with 7 bases between. In DNA form, the CDR3 reads TGTGCCTGGGGCAGTGGCAATCAGCCCCAGCATTTT. Translated, it gives CAWGSGNQPQHF.

The J gene is TRBJ2-1, the V gene TRBV28, with D uncertain. From germline, CDR1 is MDHEN and CDR2 SYDVKM. With 1 base removed from V and 8 bases from J, the gap between germline ends came to 3 bases. The CDR3 extends over 11 amino acids. CDR3 sequence reads: CASSLYYEQFF. CDR3 DNA: TGTGCCAGCAGTTTATACTATGAGCAGTTCTTC.